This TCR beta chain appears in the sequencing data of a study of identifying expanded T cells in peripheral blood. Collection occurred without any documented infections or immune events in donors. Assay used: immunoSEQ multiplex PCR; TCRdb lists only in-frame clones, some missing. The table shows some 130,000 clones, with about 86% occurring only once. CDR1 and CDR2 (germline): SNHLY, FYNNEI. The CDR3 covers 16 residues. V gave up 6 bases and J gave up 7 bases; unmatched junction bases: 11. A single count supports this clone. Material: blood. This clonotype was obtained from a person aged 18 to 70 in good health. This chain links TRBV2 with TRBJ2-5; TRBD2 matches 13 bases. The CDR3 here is CASSRTSGGAEVTQYF. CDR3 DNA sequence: TGTGCCAGCAGCCGGACTAGCGGGGGCGCCGAGGTGACCCAGTACTTC. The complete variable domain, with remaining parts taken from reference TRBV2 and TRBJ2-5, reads EPEVTQTPSHQVTQMGQEVILRCVPISNHLYFYWYRQILGQKVEFLVSFYNNEISEKSEIFDDQFSVERPDGSNFTLKIRSTKLEDSAMYFCASSRTSGGAEVTQYFGPGTRLLVL.